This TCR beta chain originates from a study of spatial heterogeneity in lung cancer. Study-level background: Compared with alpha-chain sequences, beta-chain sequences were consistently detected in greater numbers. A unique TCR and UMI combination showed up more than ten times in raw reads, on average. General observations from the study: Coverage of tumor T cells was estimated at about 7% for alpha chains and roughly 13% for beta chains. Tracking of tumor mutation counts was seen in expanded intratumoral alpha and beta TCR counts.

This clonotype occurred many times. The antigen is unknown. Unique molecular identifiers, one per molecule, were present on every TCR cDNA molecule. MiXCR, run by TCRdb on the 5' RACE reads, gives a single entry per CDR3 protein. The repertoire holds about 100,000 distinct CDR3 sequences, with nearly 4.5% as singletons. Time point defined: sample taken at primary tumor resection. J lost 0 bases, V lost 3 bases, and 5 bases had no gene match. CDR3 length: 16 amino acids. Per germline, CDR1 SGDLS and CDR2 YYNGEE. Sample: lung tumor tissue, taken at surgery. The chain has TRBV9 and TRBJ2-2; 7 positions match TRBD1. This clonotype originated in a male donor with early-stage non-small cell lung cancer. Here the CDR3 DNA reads TGTGCCAGCAGCGCCCGACAGGGCGCGAACACCGGGGAGCTGTTTTTT. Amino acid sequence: CASSARQGANTGELFF.